This T cell receptor beta chain emerged from a study of blood T cells in healthy people across ages (dated by TCRdb to the mid-2010s). About the study as a whole: Template switching captured roughly one uniquely barcoded TCR beta cDNA molecule per two T cells in model experiments. Age-related changes in TCR beta repertoire diversity were measured in the study by deep sequencing normalized with unique cDNA molecular identifiers. Donors were grouped into four age groups: young (average approximately 15 years), middle-aged (39), aged (around 60) and long-lived (about 89). To avoid experimental bias, donors of different ages were randomly spread across the sequencing lanes. The study analyzed two additional independent replicas of 1 million unique cDNA reads from the same blood draw for two donors, one aged 18 to 30 and one aged 80 or older.

CDR1 and CDR2 are drawn from the germline V gene: ENHRY, SYGVKD. Spanning cysteine to phenylalanine, the CDR3 consists of 18 amino acids. Only the CDR3 part of the read is kept: 54 bases, read in frame from the first base. The donors were roughly 40 Caucasian individuals from Russia, aged roughly 6 to 100 years, who were systemically healthy. Approximately 9 milliliters of peripheral blood were collected from each donor into EDTA-treated Vacutainer tubes. PBMCs were isolated by Ficoll-Paque density-gradient centrifugation, with at least 6 million obtained per sample. Trizol reagent was used to extract total RNA from the PBMCs, yielding at least 5.5 micrograms per sample. For every donor, flow cytometry on a PBMC aliquot measured the percentage of naive CD45RAhigh/CD27high T cells. In regard to this clonotype: Its antigen remains unidentified. The junction departs from germline at one end; a sequencing error may be responsible.

The research as a whole found: The long-lived group showed more naive CD4+ T cells, fewer expanded clones and increased TCR diversity than the aged group, suggesting age selection. As age increased, observed TCR beta diversity per million T cells dropped in a roughly linear way, and a significant reduction was already evident by age roughly 40. Since profiling was done on bulk unsorted PBMCs, naive and antigen-experienced compartments could not be conclusively compared. The CMV infection status of donors was not known, potentially confounding age-related changes in expanded clonotypes. Estimates of total diversity based on one million sequenced T cells were considered lower bounds and underestimates. The percentage of naive T cells measured by flow cytometry correlated strongly with observed TCR beta diversity.

To prepare the library, 5' RACE was applied. Sequencer: Illumina HiSeq 2500. The second PCR ran for roughly 7 to 11 cycles and used a J-beta primer mix along with a sample-barcoded 5' primer. A template-switch 5' adaptor carrying 12 random nucleotides introduced a unique molecular identifier onto each TCR beta cDNA molecule. Each sample yielded at least 3 million CDR3-containing paired-end reads. The Mint cDNA synthesis kit, primed by a TRBC-specific oligonucleotide, was used to synthesize first-strand cDNA from all RNA. Following uracil-DNA glycosylase treatment, a first 18-cycle PCR with universal primers M1SS and BC2_uni_R was performed on all cDNA. As for how the authors treated the data: Each sample was normalized by randomly selecting 1 million high-quality reads, each carrying a distinct molecular identifier. Instead of being binned into consensus sequences, reads that shared molecular identifiers were thrown out. CDR3 identification, clonotype clustering and error correction used MiTCR with a Q25 quality threshold and the strictest error-elimination algorithm. A nonparametric unseen species model using Euler transformation provided a lower-bound estimate of total TCR beta diversity. TCRdb itself trimmed the public reads at Q25 with fastp, ran MiXCR and retained productive beta chains. Every distinct CDR3 protein forms one entry, paired with its most common genes and DNA. TCRdb, rather than the study authors, made the V and J calls. The sample contains about 640,000 distinct CDR3 sequences, 58% of them found a single time. The top ten constitute more than 35% of the sample.

The V and J genes are TRBV10-3 and TRBJ2-3, and TRBD2 aligns with 8 junction nucleotides. The material sequenced was blood. The clonotype was recovered from a man aged 60-69 years in good health. The CDR3 has the sequence CATSESRLVAGSADTQYF. The DNA sequence reads TGTGCCACCAGTGAGTCCCGGTTGGTAGCGGGGTCTGCAGATACGCAGTATTTT.